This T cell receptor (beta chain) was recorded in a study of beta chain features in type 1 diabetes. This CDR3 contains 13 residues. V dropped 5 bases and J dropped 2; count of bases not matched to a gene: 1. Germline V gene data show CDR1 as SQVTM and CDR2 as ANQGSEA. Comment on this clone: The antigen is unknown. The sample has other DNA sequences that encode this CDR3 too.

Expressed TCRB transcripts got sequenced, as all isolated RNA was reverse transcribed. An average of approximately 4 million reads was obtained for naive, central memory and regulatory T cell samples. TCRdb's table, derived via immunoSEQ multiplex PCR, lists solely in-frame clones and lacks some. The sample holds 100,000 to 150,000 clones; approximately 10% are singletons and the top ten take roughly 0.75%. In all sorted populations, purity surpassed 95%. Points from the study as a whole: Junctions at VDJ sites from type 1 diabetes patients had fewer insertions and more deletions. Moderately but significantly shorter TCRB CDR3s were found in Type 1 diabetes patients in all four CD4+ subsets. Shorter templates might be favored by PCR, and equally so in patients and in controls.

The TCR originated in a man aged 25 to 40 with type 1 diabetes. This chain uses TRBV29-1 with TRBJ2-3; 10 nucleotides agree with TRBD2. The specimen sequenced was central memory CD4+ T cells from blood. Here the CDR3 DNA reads TGCAGCGTTACTAGCGGGGCCACAGATACGCAGTATTTT. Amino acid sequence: CSVTSGATDTQYF.